This entry lists 26 T cell receptor beta chains sequenced from one sample in a study of PD-1 blockade in classical Hodgkin lymphoma. Data came from immunoSEQ multiplex PCR; TCRdb stores just in-frame clones and leaves some out. The profile covers 9,500 to 10,000 clones, with approximately 81% appearing a single time and 4.6% taken by the ten largest. Time point here: cycle 4 day 1 (C4D1), after more than five weeks of nivolumab. Relapse was seen in all patients after autologous stem cell transplantation, and brentuximab vedotin exposure was variable. Thawed PBMCs underwent magnetic negative selection to yield purified CD4+ T cells. Sequencing was performed on CD4+ T cells from blood, taken before the fourth cycle of nivolumab. The receptors originated from a human donor with classical Hodgkin lymphoma.

The V gene is TRBV4-1, the J gene TRBJ2-2; D call uncertain. This CDR3 contains 15 residues. V was cut by 2 bases and J by 4 bases, with 11 bases left in between. The germline V gene encodes CDR1 MGHRA and CDR2 YSYEKL. CDR3 protein: CASSQPLGRTGELFF. The CDR3 nucleotides are TGCGCCAGCAGCCAACCCCTGGGTCGCACCGGGGAGCTGTTTTTT.

The chain combines TRBV28 with TRBJ2-7; D is undetermined. Germline assignment: CDR1 MDHEN and CDR2 SYDVKM. This CDR3 region has 13 residues. V was trimmed by 2 bases and J by 2 bases, leaving 7 bases between them. The CDR3 DNA reads TGTGCCAGCAGTTTAAACGGAGCCTACGAGCAGTACGTC. This translates into CASSLNGAYEQYV.

This clone was detected a few times. The chain joins TRBV5-1 to TRBJ1-2; perhaps TRBD1 as D (5 bases). With 0 bases removed from V and 8 bases from J, the gap between germline ends came to 14 bases. The CDR3 runs 14 residues. The germline V gene encodes CDR1 SGHRS and CDR2 YFSETQ. CDR3 sequence: CASSLVPGPRGYTF. DNA for the CDR3: TGCGCCAGCAGCTTGGTCCCAGGGCCGCGGGGCTACACCTTC.

This clone is a singleton in its sample. The rearrangement uses TRBV18 and TRBJ2-6, with TRBD1 matching over 9 bases. CDR3 length equals 19 residues. Trimming cost V 0 bases and J 2 bases; bases outside gene matches: 8. Germline V CDR1 and CDR2: KGHSH, LQKENI. The CDR3 reads CASSPPIRQGETGANVLTF. CDR3 coding DNA: TGTGCCAGCTCACCACCAATTAGACAGGGGGAGACTGGGGCCAACGTCCTGACTTTC.

This clone turned up a few times. The chain recombines TRBV6-1 with TRBJ1-2; 8 bases align to TRBD1. Trimming removed 3 bases from V and 9 bases from J; junction bases left unmatched: 3. The CDR3 runs to 12 residues. From germline, CDR1 is MNHNS and CDR2 SASEGT. The DNA of the CDR3 is TGTGCCAGCAGTGACAGGGGGCGTAGCTACACCTTC. It specifies CASSDRGRSYTF.

The V call is TRBV7-2, the J call TRBJ1-2; D remains ambiguous. Per germline, CDR1 SGHTA and CDR2 FQGNSA. The length of the CDR3 is 14 residues. V was cut by 5 bases and J by 2 bases, with 12 bases left in between. CDR3: CASSPDYRNYGYTF. Written as DNA, the CDR3 is TGTGCCAGCAGCCCTGACTATAGGAACTATGGCTACACCTTC.

This chain uses TRBV11-2 with TRBJ1-5; D gene ambiguous. V was trimmed by 6 bases and J by 4 bases, leaving 16 bases between them. This CDR3 is built from 15 residues. Germline CDR1 is SGHAT and CDR2 is FQNNGV. The CDR3 DNA reads as TGTGCCAGCAGTCTTCACGGGGAGAATAATCAGCCCCAGCATTTT. Translation: CASSLHGENNQPQHF.

This clone was seen just once. The chain combines TRBV30 with TRBJ1-5, with 8 bases lining up with TRBD1. The CDR3 covers 14 residues. V lost 3 bases, J lost 7 bases, and 8 bases stayed unmatched. CDR1 and CDR2 from the germline V gene are GTSNPN and SVGIG (reference sequence). The CDR3 loop reads CAWRNSGGGQPQHF. The CDR3, as DNA: TGTGCCTGGAGAAATTCAGGGGGCGGACAGCCCCAGCATTTT.

The chain is built from TRBV6-5 and TRBJ1-4; weak D call: TRBD1 (6 bases). The CDR3 has 13 residues. Trimming left V 3 bases short and J 7 bases short, with 9 bases between. Germline values: CDR1 MNHEY, CDR2 SVGAGI. The CDR3 protein is CASSYGGAEKLFF. Here the CDR3 DNA reads TGTGCCAGCAGTTATGGGGGGGCTGAAAAACTGTTTTTT.

The V gene is TRBV6-1, the J gene TRBJ2-7; D is uncertain. V was trimmed by 5 bases and J by 4 bases, leaving 12 bases between them. The CDR3 extends over 13 amino acids. The germline gives CDR1 MNHNS, CDR2 SASEGT. As DNA, the CDR3 is TGTGCCAGCAGTCTCCTGACCGGTTACGAGCAGTACGTC. Its protein is CASSLLTGYEQYV.

The gene calls are TRBV9 and TRBJ2-3; D is possibly TRBD1 (6 bases). This CDR3 spans 20 amino acids. Germline loops: CDR1 SGDLS, CDR2 YYNGEE. Trimming left V 4 bases short and J 2 bases short, with 29 bases between. CDR3 nucleotide sequence: TGTGCCAGCAGCCCATCCCTAAGGCGTTGGGGGCAGTCCTCCACAGATACGCAGTATTTT. It specifies CASSPSLRRWGQSSTDTQYF. The complete variable domain, with remaining parts taken from reference TRBV9 and TRBJ2-3, reads DSGVTQTPKHLITATGQRVTLRCSPRSGDLSVYWYQQSLDQGLQFLIQYYNGEERAKGNILERFSAQQFPDLHSELNLSSLELGDSALYFCASSPSLRRWGQSSTDTQYFGPGTRLTVL.

This clone was seen only once. The chain's CDR3 is CASSYSRTENTEAFF. The CDR3, as DNA: TGTGCCAGCAGTTACTCGAGGACGGAGAACACTGAAGCTTTCTTT. This chain links TRBV6-5 with TRBJ1-1; unclear D gene. Germline V gene data show CDR1 as MNHEY and CDR2 as SVGAGI. There are 15 residues in the CDR3. V was clipped by 0 bases and J by 1 base, with 9 bases between them.

The chain recombines TRBV4-2 with TRBJ2-4, with 7 nucleotides matching TRBD2. The trim removed 5 bases at V and 16 bases at J, leaving 17 bases unmatched. The CDR3 sequence is 14 residues long. Germline CDR1 and CDR2: LGHNA and YNFKEQ. CDR3 coding DNA: TGTGCCAGCAGCTATGGGGGGGGACCGCAACAAGGTTACTTC. Its protein product is CASSYGGGPQQGYF.

This chain connects TRBV6-1 to TRBJ1-4; TRBD1 matches at 12 bases. The CDR3 consists of 16 residues. The V gene's germline CDR1 is MNHNS and CDR2 SASEGT. Germline trimming cut 3 bases from V and 7 bases from J; bases unmatched to any gene: 6. The CDR3 region has the DNA TGTGCCAGCAGTGAGAATCGGGACAGGGGGCTTGAAAAACTGTTTTTT. Protein: CASSENRDRGLEKLFF.

V gene TRBV19 combines with J gene TRBJ2-7; possible D gene TRBD2, 6 bases. Trimming removed 5 bases from V and 5 bases from J, with 13 bases in between. Germline V gives CDR1 LNHDA, CDR2 SQIVND (reference sequence). This CDR3 comprises 13 residues. The CDR3 spells CASSSRGGDEQYF. Here the CDR3 DNA reads TGTGCCAGTAGTTCTAGAGGCGGGGACGAGCAGTACTTC.

This chain links TRBV6-1 with TRBJ1-1; TRBD1 is a possible D gene (5 bases). Between the trimmed V and J ends, which lost 6 bases and 4 bases, there was a span of 12 bases. Germline CDR1 and CDR2: MNHNS and SASEGT. This CDR3 has 13 amino acids. CDR3 nucleotides: TGTGCCAGCAGACCTAACAGGTTCACTGAAGCTTTCTTT. Protein: CASRPNRFTEAFF.

The chain carries TRBV6-1 and TRBJ2-5; a possible D gene is TRBD2 (5 bases). The CDR3 sequence is 14 residues long. Trimming removed 7 bases from V and 4 bases from J, with 16 bases in between. Germline CDR1 reads MNHNS; CDR2 reads SASEGT. The chain's CDR3 is CASTSRGTGETQYF. The CDR3 region has the DNA TGTGCCAGCACCTCTCGGGGTACTGGAGAGACCCAGTACTTC.

This clone was recorded a few times. The chain combines TRBV4-1 with TRBJ2-3, with 8 bases fitting TRBD2. The CDR3 loop spans 16 amino acids. Germline values: CDR1 MGHRA, CDR2 YSYEKL. J gave up 2 bases and V 1 base, and 5 bases lay outside the gene matches. CDR3 loop: CASSQVETSVTDTQYF. As DNA, the CDR3 is TGCGCCAGCAGCCAAGTGGAGACTAGCGTCACAGATACGCAGTATTTT.

V and J are TRBV7-9 and TRBJ2-3, with 14 bases identical to TRBD2. Germline V gene sequence: CDR1 SEHNR, CDR2 FQNEAQ (reference sequence). The CDR3 extends over 17 amino acids. V dropped 5 bases and J dropped 6; count of bases not matched to a gene: 10. CDR3 sequence (DNA): TGTGCCAGCAGCCCTAAACTGGGACTAGCGGGGGTGGATACGCAGTATTTT. It yields the protein CASSPKLGLAGVDTQYF.

The rearrangement links TRBV6-5 to TRBJ1-6, with D maybe TRBD1 (5 bases). The V gene's germline CDR1 is MNHEY and CDR2 SVGAGI. This CDR3 has 14 amino acids. V dropped 6 bases and J dropped 9 bases, with 15 bases sitting between them. CDR3 in DNA: TGTGCCAGCAGGGGGCAGGTATCAAGTTCACCCCTCCACTTT. Amino acid sequence: CASRGQVSSSPLHF.

The rearrangement uses TRBV7-9 and TRBJ2-3; 10 positions agree with TRBD1. CDR1 SEHNR and CDR2 FQNEAQ come from the germline V gene (reference sequence). The CDR3 is made up of 18 amino acids. V was clipped by 3 bases and J by 0 bases; unmatched bases: 9. The CDR3: CASSFGTGVGLSTDTQYF. As DNA, the CDR3 is TGTGCCAGCAGCTTCGGGACAGGGGTGGGTTTAAGCACAGATACGCAGTATTTT.

The chain combines TRBV30 with TRBJ2-1, with unresolved D. Trimming took 0 bases from V and 9 from J, leaving 6 bases between them. The CDR3 contains 11 residues. Germline lookup yields CDR1 GTSNPN and CDR2 SVGIG (reference sequence). The CDR3 bases are TGTGCCTGGAGTGTACAAGGTGAGCAGTTCTTC. Translating gives CAWSVQGEQFF.

The genes are TRBV18 and TRBJ2-1; 7 bases align to TRBD1. The junction had 6 bases not matched to a gene; V was cut back by 0 bases and J by 4 bases. The CDR3 sequence is 16 residues long. The V gene's germline CDR1 is KGHSH and CDR2 LQKENI. CDR3 coding DNA: TGTGCCAGCTCACCACCCAGGGACAGCTTATACAATGAGCAGTTCTTC. This codes for CASSPPRDSLYNEQFF.

The CDR3 DNA follows: TGTGCCAGCATCGCGGGACCACAGACTTTCTATGGCTACACCTTC. It is translated as CASIAGPQTFYGYTF. The chain employs TRBV28 and TRBJ1-2; tentatively, D is TRBD1 (5 bases). V was shortened by 7 bases and J by 4 bases, with 19 bases between the two germline ends. The CDR3 runs to 15 residues. Germline loops: CDR1 MDHEN, CDR2 SYDVKM.

The V gene is TRBV19, the J gene TRBJ1-3; the D gene is possibly TRBD1 (5 bases). Trimming took 4 bases from V and 0 from J, leaving 13 bases between them. The CDR3 spans 16 residues. Germline assignment: CDR1 LNHDA and CDR2 SQIVND (reference sequence). In DNA, the CDR3 is TGTGCCAGTAGTAGGGACCGTGGAAGCTCTGGAAACACCATATATTTT. Protein: CASSRDRGSSGNTIYF. Full variable domain (outside the CDR3, taken from reference TRBV19 and TRBJ1-3): DGGITQSPKYLFRKEGQNVTLSCEQNLNHDAMYWYRQDPGQGLRLIYYSQIVNDFQKGDIAEGYSVSREKKESFPLTVTSAQKNPTAFYLCASSRDRGSSGNTIYFGEGSWLTVV.

V and J are TRBV19 and TRBJ2-2; TRBD2 might be the D (6 bases). Germline CDR1 is LNHDA and CDR2 is SQIVND (reference sequence). This CDR3 is built from 18 residues. Trimming stripped 3 bases from V and 5 bases from J, with 22 bases between. CDR3 sequence: CASSIGSGTPRETGELFF. The DNA of the CDR3 is TGTGCCAGTAGTATTGGGTCAGGGACGCCTCGGGAGACCGGGGAGCTGTTTTTT.